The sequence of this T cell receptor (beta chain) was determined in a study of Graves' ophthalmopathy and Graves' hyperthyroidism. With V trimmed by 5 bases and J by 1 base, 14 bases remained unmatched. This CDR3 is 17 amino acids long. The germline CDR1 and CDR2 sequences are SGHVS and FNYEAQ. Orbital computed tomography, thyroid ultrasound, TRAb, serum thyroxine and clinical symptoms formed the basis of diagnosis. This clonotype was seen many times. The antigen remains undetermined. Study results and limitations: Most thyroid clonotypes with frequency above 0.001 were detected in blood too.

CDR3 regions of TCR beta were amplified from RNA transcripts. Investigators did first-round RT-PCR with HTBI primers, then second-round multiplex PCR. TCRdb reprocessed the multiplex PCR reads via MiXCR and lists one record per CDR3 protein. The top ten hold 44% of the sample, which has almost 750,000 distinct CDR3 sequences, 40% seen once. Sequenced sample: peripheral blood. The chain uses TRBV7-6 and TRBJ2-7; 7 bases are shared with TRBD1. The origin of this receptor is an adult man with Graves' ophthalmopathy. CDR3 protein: CASSDGPVQTGSYEQYF. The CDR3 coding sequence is TGTGCCAGCAGCGACGGCCCCGTACAGACAGGGTCCTACGAGCAGTACTTC.